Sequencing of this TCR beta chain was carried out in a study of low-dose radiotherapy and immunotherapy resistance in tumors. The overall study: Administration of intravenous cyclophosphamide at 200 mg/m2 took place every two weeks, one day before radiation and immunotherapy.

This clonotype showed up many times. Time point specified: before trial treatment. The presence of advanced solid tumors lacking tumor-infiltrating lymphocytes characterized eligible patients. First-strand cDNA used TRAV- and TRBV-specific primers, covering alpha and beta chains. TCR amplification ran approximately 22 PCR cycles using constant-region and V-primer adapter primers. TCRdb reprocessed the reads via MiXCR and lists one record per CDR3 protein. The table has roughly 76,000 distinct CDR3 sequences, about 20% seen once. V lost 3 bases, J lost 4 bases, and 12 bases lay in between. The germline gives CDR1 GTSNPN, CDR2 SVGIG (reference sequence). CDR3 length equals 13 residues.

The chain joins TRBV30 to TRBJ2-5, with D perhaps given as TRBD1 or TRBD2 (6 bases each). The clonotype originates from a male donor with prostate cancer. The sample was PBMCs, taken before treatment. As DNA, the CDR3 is TGTGCCTGGAGGGTCGGGGGCCTAGAGACCCAGTACTTC. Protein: CAWRVGGLETQYF.